Following are 32 T cell receptor beta chains from one sample sequenced in a study of T cells in Graves' hyperthyroidism and ophthalmopathy. It was RNA transcripts that yielded the amplified TCR beta CDR3 regions. HTBI primers were used for first-round RT-PCR of the TCR CDR3. TCRdb passed the multiplex PCR reads through MiXCR, listing each CDR3 protein once. Of about 270,000 distinct CDR3 sequences listed, around 22% are singletons. Sequenced: blood. These receptors were taken from a man under 40 with Graves' ophthalmopathy.

The sample holds many counts of this clonotype. This chain connects TRBV7-2 to TRBJ2-1; the D call may be TRBD1 or TRBD2 (5 bases each). Germline V gene sequence: CDR1 SGHTA, CDR2 FQGNSA. CDR3 size: 14 residues. The V end lost 8 bases, the J end lost 1 base, and 12 bases lay between the germline ends. CDR3 region: CASGRDRSYNEQFF. The CDR3 DNA is TGTGCCAGCGGAAGGGACCGATCCTACAATGAGCAGTTCTTC.

V gene TRBV6-1 combines with J gene TRBJ2-4, with D perhaps TRBD1 (5 bases). With 4 bases removed from V and 0 bases from J, the gap between germline ends came to 13 bases. This CDR3 contains 16 residues. Germline CDR1 reads MNHNS; CDR2 reads SASEGT. DNA for the CDR3: TGTGCCAGCAGTGGCTTTGTGGGGCTAGCCAAAAACATTCAGTACTTC. Residues: CASSGFVGLAKNIQYF.

This clonotype was observed many times. The chain is built from TRBV2 and TRBJ2-7, with D possibly being TRBD1 (5 bases). Trimming pared 6 bases from V and 3 bases from J, leaving 9 bases between. The CDR3 consists of 12 residues. Looked up from germline, CDR1 is SNHLY and CDR2 is FYNNEI. The CDR3: CASRGDSYEQYF. CDR3 sequence (DNA): TGTGCCAGCAGGGGTGACAGCTACGAGCAGTACTTC.

The chain recombines TRBV4-1 with TRBJ2-3; no firm D call. The CDR3 has 16 residues. V dropped 3 bases and J dropped 6 bases, with 19 bases sitting between them. CDR1 MGHRA and CDR2 YSYEKL come from the germline V gene. The CDR3 here is CASSQNPRRIWDTQYF. CDR3 nucleotides: TGCGCCAGCAGCCAGAATCCTAGGAGAATATGGGATACGCAGTATTTT.

This clonotype has ten or more counts. The chain employs TRBV7-2 and TRBJ1-2, with 7 bases matching TRBD1. Germline V gives CDR1 SGHTA, CDR2 FQGNSA. Losses at the gene ends were 3 bases for V and 8 bases for J; bases not matched to a gene: 9. This CDR3 is built from 14 residues. The CDR3 region has the DNA TGTGCCAGCAGCTTTGCCGGGACAGCGGGAGGCTACACCTTC. Amino acid sequence: CASSFAGTAGGYTF.

Comments on this clonotype: A much larger clone lies a single base off, so this may be a read error. The chain uses TRBV11-2 and TRBJ2-3; D could derive from TRBD1 or TRBD2 (5 bases each). The CDR3 is 14 amino acids. Trimming shortened V by 0 bases and J by 8 bases, and 12 bases separated the two germline ends. Per the germline V gene, CDR1 is SGHAT and CDR2 is FQNNGV. DNA for the CDR3: TGTGCCAGCAGCTTAGAACAGGCAGGAGGTACGCAGTATTTT. This translates into CASSLEQAGGTQYF.

In its sample, this clonotype was seen many times. This chain uses TRBV28 with TRBJ2-7, with a tentative D call TRBD2 (5 bases). The germline V and J ends were trimmed by 3 bases and 3 bases, with 12 bases remaining between them. Germline values: CDR1 MDHEN, CDR2 SYDVKM. The CDR3 is 14 amino acids. The CDR3 protein is CASSLSETNYEQYF. In nucleotides, the CDR3 is TGTGCCAGCAGTTTGTCCGAGACTAACTACGAGCAGTACTTC. Full variable domain (missing parts from reference TRBV28 and TRBJ2-7): DVKVTQSSRYLVKRTGEKVFLECVQDMDHENMFWYRQDPGLGLRLIYFSYDVKMKEKGDIPEGYSVSREKKERFSLILESASTNQTSMYLCASSLSETNYEQYFGPGTRLTVT.

This clonotype was seen many times. CDR3 coding DNA: TGTGCCAGCAGTTTAGAGGGTAATAGCAATCAGCCCCAGCATTTT. This codes for CASSLEGNSNQPQHF. The J gene is TRBJ1-5, the V gene TRBV12-3 or TRBV12-4; D not resolved. V gave up 1 base and J gave up 0 bases, with 7 bases separating them. There are 15 residues in the CDR3.

This clonotype was observed a handful of times. V usage is TRBV24-1 and J usage is TRBJ2-3; unclear D gene. The CDR3 sequence is 16 residues long. Between the trimmed V and J ends, which lost 2 bases and 2 bases, there was a span of 13 bases. Germline V gene data show CDR1 as KGHDR and CDR2 as SFDVKD. CDR3 loop: CATSDWTTGDTDTQYF. DNA for the CDR3: TGTGCCACCAGTGATTGGACCACTGGGGACACAGATACGCAGTATTTT.

This clonotype appeared a few times. The V gene is TRBV19, the J gene TRBJ2-5; TRBD2 agrees at 14 bases. Germline CDR1 LNHDA, CDR2 SQIVND (reference sequence). The CDR3 sequence is 14 residues long. V was clipped by 8 bases and J by 5 bases; unmatched bases: 4. This chain's CDR3 is CASATSGRAETQYF. CDR3 nucleotide sequence: TGTGCCAGTGCGACTAGCGGGAGGGCTGAGACCCAGTACTTC.

This clonotype has a count of ten or more. The chain joins TRBV7-8 to TRBJ2-7; TRBD2 aligns across 10 bases. The CDR3 totals 15 residues. The germline CDR1 and CDR2 sequences are SGHVS and FQNEAQ. V lost 3 bases and J lost 6; bases outside the gene matches: 8. CDR3 DNA: TGTGCCAGCAGCTTTAGTAGCGGGAGGTGGGCCGAGCAGTACTTC. Translating gives CASSFSSGRWAEQYF. The whole variable domain, filled in from reference TRBV7-8 and TRBJ2-7, reads GAGVSQSPRYKVAKRGQDVALRCDPISGHVSLFWYQQALGQGPEFLTYFQNEAQLDKSGLPSDRFFAERPEGSVSTLKIQRTQQEDSAVYLCASSFSSGRWAEQYFGPGTRLTVT.

The rearrangement joins TRBV24-1 to TRBJ1-2, with D perhaps matching TRBD1 (5 bases). The CDR3 covers 16 residues. The V end was cut by 4 bases, the J end by 3 bases, with 17 bases between. Looked up from germline, CDR1 is KGHDR and CDR2 is SFDVKD. CDR3 in DNA: TGTGCCACCAGTGAAGGCCCGGGGCTGCTGCACTATGGCTACACCTTC. This codes for CATSEGPGLLHYGYTF.

This clonotype was detected only a few times. The J gene is TRBJ1-5, the V gene TRBV6-1, with no clear D. Germline V lookup: CDR1 MNHNS, CDR2 SASEGT. CDR3 length equals 16 residues. V lost 5 bases and J 1 base, leaving 15 bases between the germline ends. The CDR3 bases are TGTGCCAGCAGTAAACTACAGTTTTCCAGCAATCAGCCCCAGCATTTT. This translates into CASSKLQFSSNQPQHF.

This chain uses TRBV5-1 with TRBJ2-1, with 7 bases that match TRBD1. The CDR3 spans 16 residues. Germline trimming cut 3 bases from V and 0 bases from J; bases unmatched to any gene: 6. Germline V gives CDR1 SGHRS, CDR2 YFSETQ. In nucleotides, the CDR3 is TGCGCCAGCAGCTGGCCTAGGGACAGCTCCTACAATGAGCAGTTCTTC. This encodes CASSWPRDSSYNEQFF.

This clonotype was seen at least ten times. The V gene is TRBV28, the J gene TRBJ2-5; 7 bases map to TRBD2. The trim removed 7 bases at V and 2 bases at J, leaving 10 bases unmatched. The CDR3 is made up of 15 amino acids. CDR1 MDHEN and CDR2 SYDVKM come from the germline V gene. CDR3 protein: CASTSGSGVQETQYF. The CDR3 DNA follows: TGTGCCAGCACCTCCGGCAGCGGGGTTCAAGAGACCCAGTACTTC.

The genes are TRBV20-1 and TRBJ2-1, with TRBD2 matching over 7 bases. V dropped 3 bases and J dropped 8; count of bases not matched to a gene: 10. CDR1 is DFQATT and CDR2 is SNEGSKA in the germline V gene (reference sequence). The CDR3 covers 14 residues. In DNA form, the CDR3 reads TGCAGTGCTAGGCAGCGGGACCCTTGGGATGAGCAGTTCTTC. Translating gives CSARQRDPWDEQFF.

This clonotype was counted once. The gene calls are TRBV11-2 and TRBJ2-1; 12 bases are a match to TRBD2. The V gene end was trimmed by 5 bases and the J gene end by 9 bases; junction bases not matched to a gene: 5. Germline V gene data show CDR1 as SGHAT and CDR2 as FQNNGV. The CDR3 is 14 residues long. CDR3 region: CASSGTSGRTEQFF. The CDR3 DNA is TGTGCCAGCAGCGGAACTAGCGGGAGGACTGAGCAGTTCTTC.

This clonotype occurred many times. The chain combines TRBV12-3 or TRBV12-4 with TRBJ2-2; 15 nucleotides match TRBD2. V was pared by 6 bases and J by 7 bases, with 6 bases of the junction left unmatched. The CDR3 is 16 amino acids. The CDR3 sequence is CASRGLAGGVHGELFF. The CDR3 bases are TGTGCCAGCAGAGGACTAGCGGGAGGGGTACACGGGGAGCTGTTTTTT.

This clonotype was counted only a few times. The chain recombines TRBV10-3 with TRBJ2-2, with TRBD2 identical over 15 bases. Trimming removed 0 bases from V and 4 bases from J; junction bases left unmatched: 6. This CDR3 is built from 19 residues. Germline CDR1 reads ENHRY; CDR2 reads SYGVKD. The CDR3 spells CAISESGLAGGSGTGELFF. The CDR3 DNA reads as TGTGCCATCAGTGAGTCGGGACTAGCGGGAGGATCTGGCACCGGGGAGCTGTTTTTT.

The rearrangement links TRBV28 to TRBJ2-5; D tentatively fits TRBD1 or TRBD2 (5 bases each). Trimming took off 5 bases at V and 7 bases at J, with 17 bases between the two ends. Germline assignment: CDR1 MDHEN and CDR2 SYDVKM. The CDR3 sequence is 14 residues long. CDR3 loop: CASSIPGRQWTQYF. Here the CDR3 DNA reads TGTGCCAGCAGTATCCCGGGACGGCAGTGGACCCAGTACTTC.

The CDR3 loop reads CASSPLGTGVSGANVLTF. CDR3 bases: TGTGCCAGCTCACCACTAGGGACAGGGGTATCTGGGGCCAACGTCCTGACTTTC. The chain carries TRBV18 and TRBJ2-6; 10 nucleotides match TRBD1. Germline-derived CDR1 and CDR2 are KGHSH and LQKENI. The CDR3 totals 18 residues. Losses at the gene ends were 1 base for V and 1 base for J; bases not matched to a gene: 4.

V usage is TRBV19 and J usage is TRBJ1-5; no reliable D call. Trimming cost V 0 bases and J 4 bases, with 13 bases left between them. In germline, CDR1 is LNHDA, CDR2 SQIVND (reference sequence). The CDR3 runs 16 residues. The CDR3 spells CASSIDRRPENQPQHF. CDR3 nucleotides: TGTGCCAGTAGTATAGATCGCAGGCCGGAAAATCAGCCCCAGCATTTT. Based on the CDR3 plus reference TRBV19 and TRBJ1-5, the full variable domain is DGGITQSPKYLFRKEGQNVTLSCEQNLNHDAMYWYRQDPGQGLRLIYYSQIVNDFQKGDIAEGYSVSREKKESFPLTVTSAQKNPTAFYLCASSIDRRPENQPQHFGDGTRLSIL.

CDR3 sequence (DNA): TGCGCCAGCAGAACTGACAGGGTACGGAGGGACTATGGCTACACCTTC. Translated, it gives CASRTDRVRRDYGYTF. V is TRBV5-1 and J is TRBJ1-2; 7 positions agree with TRBD1. CDR1 and CDR2 (germline): SGHRS, YFSETQ. This CDR3 has 16 residues. V shed 5 bases and J 3 bases; nucleotides not matched to a gene: 13.

This clonotype was counted many times. This chain connects TRBV20-1 to TRBJ2-7; maybe TRBD1 (7 bases). The CDR3 covers 14 residues. Germline assignment: CDR1 DFQATT and CDR2 SNEGSKA (reference sequence). V dropped 6 bases and J dropped 5 bases, with 20 bases sitting between them. The CDR3 is CSALYMTGRNEQYF. DNA for the CDR3: TGCAGTGCACTTTATATGACAGGGAGGAACGAGCAGTACTTC.

This clonotype was observed a few times. This chain joins TRBV7-6 and TRBJ1-1; D is unclear. V lost 0 bases to trimming and J lost 0 bases, with 8 bases between them. The length of the CDR3 is 15 residues. CDR1 is SGHVS and CDR2 is FNYEAQ in the germline V gene. This CDR3 is CASSLAGSLNTEAFF. The CDR3 DNA reads as TGTGCCAGCAGCTTAGCGGGATCATTGAACACTGAAGCTTTCTTT.

This rearrangement joins TRBV19 to TRBJ1-5; TRBD1 matches at 11 bases. Germline CDR1 LNHDA, CDR2 SQIVND (reference sequence). V gave up 8 bases and J gave up 4 bases; unmatched junction bases: 4. The CDR3 runs to 14 residues. Written as DNA, the CDR3 is TGTGCCAGTGGGACAGGGGGATTTAATCAGCCCCAGCATTTT. Amino acids: CASGTGGFNQPQHF.

The chain carries TRBV20-1 and TRBJ2-5; D is unclear. V was clipped by 6 bases and J by 5 bases, with 10 bases between them. CDR3 length: 11 residues. CDR1 is DFQATT, CDR2 SNEGSKA, per germline (reference sequence). This chain's CDR3 is CSAPERETQYF. The DNA of the CDR3 is TGCAGTGCCCCGGAAAGGGAGACCCAGTACTTC.

This clonotype was seen repeatedly, ten times or more. The rearrangement joins TRBV28 to TRBJ1-2; 7 bases fit TRBD1. The germline V gene has CDR1 MDHEN and CDR2 SYDVKM. V lost 4 bases to trimming and J lost 8 bases; unmatched junction nucleotides: 13. The CDR3 consists of 15 residues. The CDR3 DNA reads as TGTGCCAGCAGTTCCCTGACAGGGACTAAGGGGGGCTACACCTTC. Its protein is CASSSLTGTKGGYTF.

Ten or more counts support this clonotype. V and J are TRBV11-2 and TRBJ2-1; 11 bases line up with TRBD2. V shed 8 bases and J 5 bases; nucleotides not matched to a gene: 11. From germline, CDR1 is SGHAT and CDR2 FQNNGV. The CDR3 is made up of 16 amino acids. The CDR3 loop reads CASGTRTSGQNNEQFF. The CDR3 DNA reads TGTGCCAGCGGTACCCGGACTAGCGGGCAGAACAATGAGCAGTTCTTC. Combining the CDR3 with reference TRBV11-2 and TRBJ2-1 gives the whole variable domain EAGVAQSPRYKIIEKRQSVAFWCNPISGHATLYWYQQILGQGPKLLIQFQNNGVVDDSQLPKDRFSAERLKGVDSTLKIQPAKLEDSAVYLCASGTRTSGQNNEQFFGPGTRLTVL.

This clonotype has a count of ten or more. The rearrangement uses TRBV24-1 and TRBJ1-2, with a possible D match to TRBD1 (6 bases). Germline lookup yields CDR1 KGHDR and CDR2 SFDVKD. This CDR3 has 15 residues. Trimming took 4 bases from V and 5 from J, leaving 16 bases between them. The CDR3 DNA follows: TGTGCCACCAGTGAATCCGGGACAACGAGTTATGGCTACACCTTC. Translating gives CATSESGTTSYGYTF.

J is TRBJ2-3 and V is TRBV14, with 7 bases identical to TRBD2. The CDR3 has 16 amino acids. The germline V gene encodes CDR1 SGHDN and CDR2 FVKESK. Trimming removed 4 bases from V and 3 bases from J; junction bases left unmatched: 10. CDR3 in DNA: TGTGCCAGCAGCCGCCGGGACTACAGACCAACAGATACGCAGTATTTT. Amino acid sequence: CASSRRDYRPTDTQYF.

V is TRBV29-1 and J is TRBJ2-6; a possible D gene is TRBD1 (5 bases). The V and J ends lost 0 bases and 0 bases respectively, with 15 bases between them. The CDR3 extends over 18 amino acids. Germline V gives CDR1 SQVTM, CDR2 ANQGSEA. In nucleotides, the CDR3 is TGCAGCGTTGAAGATCCCCCAGGGTCTTACTCTGGGGCCAACGTCCTGACTTTC. Translating gives CSVEDPPGSYSGANVLTF.